The clone carrying this T cell receptor beta chain was observed at least ten times. In TCRdb, the 5' RACE reads were re-called with MiXCR into one record per CDR3 protein. The repertoire includes tens of thousands of distinct CDR3 sequences, approximately 9.4% of them detected once, and more than 13% sits in the top ten. The record originates from a study of early T cells in non-severe SARS-CoV-2 infection. Sequencing used whole blood. This clonotype was sampled from an adult who was a healthcare worker with PCR-confirmed SARS-CoV-2 infection or an uninfected control (not recorded which).

The CDR3 sequence: CSVSWTVNTEAFF. Here the CDR3 DNA reads TGCAGCGTTTCATGGACGGTGAACACTGAAGCTTTCTTT. The chain uses TRBV29-1 and TRBJ1-1; D ambiguous. Trimming left V 5 bases short and J 0 bases short, with 10 bases between. The CDR3 length is 13 residues. The germline CDR1 and CDR2 sequences are SQVTM and ANQGSEA.